This T cell receptor (beta chain) was captured by sequencing in a study of T cells in Graves' hyperthyroidism and ophthalmopathy. It was considered stable Graves' hyperthyroidism when ophthalmopathy did not progress within 18 months. Uncontrolled infection, other autoimmune disease, pregnancy or lactation excluded patients. This clonotype was seen ten or more times. There were TCR beta CDR3 regions amplified from RNA transcripts. HTBI primers were employed in a first-round RT-PCR of the TCR CDR3. TCRdb recomputed calls from the multiplex PCR reads with MiXCR, one row per CDR3 protein. The table has 450,000 to 700,000 distinct CDR3 sequences, about half seen once. This CDR3 region has 12 residues. Germline assignment: CDR1 SGHVS and CDR2 FQNEAQ. The junction had 11 bases not matched to a gene; V was cut back by 11 bases and J by 7 bases.

This clonotype was sampled from a woman between 18 and 29 years old with Graves' hyperthyroidism. The gene calls are TRBV7-8 and TRBJ2-7; 7 positions match TRBD2. Sequencing input: peripheral blood or thyroid tissue (not recorded which). CDR3 residues: CASSQGAGEQYF. CDR3 nucleotides: TGTGCCTCCTCCCAGGGAGCGGGGGAGCAGTACTTC.